The sequence of this T cell receptor (beta chain) was determined in a study of cytomegalovirus exposure and HLA in healthy donors. Whole-study findings and limits: Productive rates of about 90% or about 30% were seen for most TCR beta V segments in an earlier analysis. For TCR beta chains, V- and J-gene trimming was later linked to a missense DCLRE1C variant. A few CMV-associated chains were confirmed in vitro to be specific for CMV antigens.

This clone was observed a handful of times. The target antigen is unknown. A multiplex PCR was run with 60 Vbeta primers and 13 Jbeta primers. Profiled with immunoSEQ multiplex PCR; TCRdb holds only in-frame clones, not every one. Altogether 100,000 to 150,000 clones are present, roughly 10% being singletons, with the ten largest covering about 4.6%. Trimming pared 1 base from V and 1 base from J, leaving 7 bases between. Germline CDR1 is LNHNV and CDR2 is YYDKDF (reference sequence). This CDR3 contains 14 residues. The TCR originated in a woman between 18 and 29 years old in good health and CMV-seropositive. The chain links TRBV15 to TRBJ1-1; D remains unclear. The sequenced sample was PBMCs. CDR3 coding DNA: TGTGCCACCAGCAGAGGAACAGAGAACACTGAAGCTTTCTTT. Amino acids: CATSRGTENTEAFF.